A selection of T cell receptor beta chains follows, all from one sample in a study of T cell repertoires in cytomegalovirus infection. Their antigen targets remain unknown. TCRdb analysed the reads with MiXCR anew, one entry per CDR3 protein. The sample consists of under 90,000 distinct CDR3 sequences, approximately 46% of them appearing once. The input for sequencing was CD8+ T cells from cultured PBMCs, taken from culture after CMV antigen stimulation. Receptors originate from a human donor in good health (CMV status not recorded). Some clones in this sample may be carry-over from other donors' samples. The CDR3 runs from the conserved cysteine through the conserved F or W. Fields, in order: CDR3 protein, CDR3 DNA, clone size, V gene, D gene, J gene. D genes are given only for firm matches. Rows may omit the clone size; those that give it use once, few, many or a size class.

CDR3: CASSFLRGLSPDEQYF; DNA: TGTGCCAGCAGCTTCCTCAGGGGGCTATCACCAGACGAGCAGTACTTC; size: few; V: TRBV11-2; D: TRBD1; J: TRBJ2-7
CDR3: CASSPDQRTGNTEAFF; DNA: TGTGCCAGCAGCCCAGACCAGAGGACGGGGAACACTGAAGCTTTCTTT; size: -; V: TRBV7-9; D: -; J: TRBJ1-1
CDR3: CASSLETSDNEQFF; DNA: TGTGCCAGCAGCTTAGAAACTAGCGACAATGAGCAGTTCTTC; size: -; V: TRBV7-4; D: TRBD2; J: TRBJ2-1
CDR3: CASSTRGRNSPLHF; DNA: TGTGCCAGCAGCACCCGCGGTCGCAATTCACCCCTCCACTTT; size: few; V: TRBV7-2; D: -; J: TRBJ1-6
CDR3: CSPYPAPTTSDTQYF; DNA: TGCAGTCCCTATCCAGCGCCAACCACTTCGGATACGCAGTATTTT; size: -; V: TRBV20-1; D: -; J: TRBJ2-3
CDR3: CASSLDTGTGELFF; DNA: TGTGCCAGCAGCTTAGATACAGGGACCGGGGAGCTGTTTTTT; size: -; V: TRBV7-6; D: -; J: TRBJ2-2
CDR3: CASSLIGGASGRAGTNEQFF; DNA: TGTGCCAGCAGCTTAATCGGCGGGGCTAGCGGGAGGGCCGGGACCAATGAGCAGTTCTTC; size: few; V: TRBV7-3; D: TRBD2; J: TRBJ2-1
CDR3: CSSRPVGSGGTYEQYF; DNA: TGTTCCAGCAGACCCGTAGGGTCGGGGGGTACTTACGAGCAGTACTTC; size: -; V: TRBV2; D: TRBD2; J: TRBJ2-7
CDR3: CASSQDFLRGPDTQYF; DNA: TGCGCCAGCAGCCAAGATTTTTTGCGGGGCCCAGATACGCAGTATTTT; size: few; V: TRBV4-1; D: -; J: TRBJ2-3
CDR3: CATRQRQETQYF; DNA: TGTGCCACGAGACAGCGCCAAGAGACCCAGTACTTC; size: few; V: TRBV6-5; D: -; J: TRBJ2-5
CDR3: CASSANFYEQYF; DNA: TGTGCCAGCAGCGCAAACTTCTACGAGCAGTACTTC; size: -; V: TRBV7-2; D: -; J: TRBJ2-7
CDR3: CASIIRKGNTIYF; DNA: TGTGCCAGCATCATCAGGAAAGGAAACACCATATATTTT; size: -; V: TRBV7-2; D: -; J: TRBJ1-3
CDR3: CASGNPGGTASYNEQFF; DNA: TGTGCCAGCGGAAACCCCGGTGGGACAGCTTCCTACAATGAGCAGTTCTTC; size: -; V: TRBV7-6; D: TRBD1; J: TRBJ2-1
CDR3: CASSPGTSGFVKETQYF; DNA: TGTGCCAGCAGCCCGGGGACTAGCGGGTTCGTGAAAGAGACCCAGTACTTC; size: -; V: TRBV7-6; D: TRBD2; J: TRBJ2-5
CDR3: CSATSGRGGSYF; DNA: TGCAGTGCTACTAGCGGGAGAGGAGGCTCTTACTTC; size: -; V: TRBV20-1; D: TRBD2; J: TRBJ2-4
CDR3: CASSHPRFIRYRSDTEAFF; DNA: TGTGCCAGCAGCCATCCTAGGTTTATCAGGTACCGAAGTGACACTGAAGCTTTCTTT; size: -; V: TRBV7-9; D: -; J: TRBJ1-1
CDR3: CASSRRLAEPQETQYF; DNA: TGTGCCAGCAGCCGCCGACTAGCCGAACCCCAAGAGACCCAGTACTTC; size: many; V: TRBV7-8; D: TRBD2; J: TRBJ2-5
CDR3: CASSLTPFLYGYTF; DNA: TGTGCCAGCAGCTTAACCCCCTTCTTATATGGCTACACCTTC; size: few; V: TRBV7-2; D: -; J: TRBJ1-2
CDR3: CASSILQGVDEQYF; DNA: TGTGCCAGCAGCATATTACAGGGAGTAGACGAGCAGTACTTC; size: few; V: TRBV7-2; D: -; J: TRBJ2-7
CDR3: CASSTQPSWSVGANVLTF; DNA: TGTGCCAGCAGCACACAACCGTCGTGGTCAGTCGGGGCCAACGTCCTGACTTTC; size: few; V: TRBV7-2; D: -; J: TRBJ2-6
CDR3: CASSLTSSSYEQYF; DNA: TGTGCCAGCAGTTTGACTAGTAGCTCCTACGAGCAGTACTTC; size: -; V: TRBV27; D: -; J: TRBJ2-7
CDR3: CASSNPSGSNTGELFF; DNA: TGTGCCAGCAGCAACCCTAGCGGGTCGAACACCGGGGAGCTGTTTTTT; size: -; V: TRBV11-2; D: TRBD2; J: TRBJ2-2
CDR3: CASSGAGQYF; DNA: TGTGCCAGCAGTGGGGCGGGGCAGTACTTC; size: -; V: TRBV2; D: -; J: TRBJ2-7
CDR3: CASSLRASNAGELFF; DNA: TGTGCCAGCAGTTTGCGGGCTAGCAATGCCGGGGAGCTGTTTTTT; size: many; V: TRBV28; D: -; J: TRBJ2-2
CDR3: CASSLVPGPTDEQYF; DNA: TGCGCCAGCAGCTTGGTCCCGGGACCCACGGACGAGCAGTACTTC; size: few; V: TRBV5-1; D: -; J: TRBJ2-7
CDR3: CASSADGYNEQFF; DNA: TGTGCCAGCAGCGCCGACGGTTACAATGAGCAGTTCTTC; size: -; V: TRBV5-5; D: -; J: TRBJ2-1
CDR3: CSASAGTYGYTF; DNA: TGCAGTGCTAGCGCCGGGACCTATGGCTACACCTTC; size: -; V: TRBV20-1; D: -; J: TRBJ1-2
CDR3: CASRPGGAATGELFF; DNA: TGTGCCAGCAGACCCGGGGGCGCGGCCACCGGGGAGCTGTTTTTT; size: many; V: TRBV12-3/TRBV12-4; D: -; J: TRBJ2-2
CDR3: CASRVTGTGPPELFF; DNA: TGTGCCAGTAGGGTAACCGGGACAGGGCCCCCGGAGCTGTTTTTT; size: -; V: TRBV19; D: TRBD1; J: TRBJ2-2
CDR3: CASSKSPGNTEAFF; DNA: TGTGCCAGCAGTAAATCCCCAGGGAACACTGAAGCTTTCTTT; size: -; V: TRBV27; D: -; J: TRBJ1-1
CDR3: CASSPGSGSAYEQYF; DNA: TGTGCCAGCTCACCTGGCAGCGGGAGTGCCTACGAGCAGTACTTC; size: -; V: TRBV18; D: TRBD2; J: TRBJ2-7
CDR3: CASSPPYPSTDTQYF; DNA: TGTGCCAGCAGCCCCCCCTATCCTAGCACAGATACGCAGTATTTT; size: -; V: TRBV7-4; D: -; J: TRBJ2-3
CDR3: CASSPYGNEQYF; DNA: TGTGCCAGCAGCCCCTACGGCAACGAGCAGTACTTC; size: -; V: TRBV6-6; D: -; J: TRBJ2-7
CDR3: CATSRDRVRTEAFF; DNA: TGTGCCACCAGCAGGGACAGGGTGAGGACTGAAGCTTTCTTT; size: -; V: TRBV15; D: TRBD1; J: TRBJ1-1
CDR3: CASSLVIPTGGTDEQFF; DNA: TGTGCCAGCAGTCTCGTCATACCGACAGGGGGAACAGATGAGCAGTTCTTC; size: -; V: TRBV27; D: TRBD1; J: TRBJ2-1
CDR3: CASSRRAQGANTGELFF; DNA: TGTGCCAGCAGCCGGAGGGCACAGGGAGCGAACACCGGGGAGCTGTTTTTT; size: -; V: TRBV7-2; D: -; J: TRBJ2-2
CDR3: CASSAGDLGETQYF; DNA: TGTGCCAGCAGTGCAGGGGATTTGGGAGAGACCCAGTACTTC; size: -; V: TRBV25-1; D: -; J: TRBJ2-5
CDR3: CASSLAAGGTPIYTGELFF; DNA: TGTGCCAGCAGCTTAGCCGCAGGGGGGACCCCAATTTATACCGGGGAGCTGTTTTTT; size: once; V: TRBV7-6; D: -; J: TRBJ2-2
CDR3: CASSIGLNNEQFF; DNA: TGTGCCAGTAGTATAGGACTAAACAATGAGCAGTTCTTC; size: -; V: TRBV19; D: -; J: TRBJ2-1
CDR3: CASSDAWGSPYNEQFF; DNA: TGTGCCAGCAGTGACGCGTGGGGCTCTCCGTACAATGAGCAGTTCTTC; size: -; V: TRBV2; D: -; J: TRBJ2-1
CDR3: CASSSYSGGANEQFF; DNA: TGTGCCAGCAGCTCTTATTCCGGTGGGGCTAATGAGCAGTTCTTC; size: -; V: TRBV7-3; D: -; J: TRBJ2-1
CDR3: CASSARQGGNTEAFF; DNA: TGTGCCAGCAGTGCCCGACAGGGAGGGAACACTGAAGCTTTCTTT; size: -; V: TRBV27; D: TRBD1; J: TRBJ1-1
CDR3: CASSTGGDGANVLTF; DNA: TGTGCCAGCAGCACAGGGGGCGACGGGGCCAACGTCCTGACTTTC; size: few; V: TRBV12-3/TRBV12-4; D: TRBD1; J: TRBJ2-6
CDR3: CASSPPTGWRPAWGKLFF; DNA: TGTGCCAGCAGCCCCCCGACAGGGTGGCGCCCTGCCTGGGGAAAACTGTTTTTT; size: many; V: TRBV28; D: TRBD1; J: TRBJ1-4
CDR3: CASSITDEQYF; DNA: TGTGCCAGTAGTATTACGGATGAGCAGTACTTC; size: -; V: TRBV19; D: -; J: TRBJ2-7